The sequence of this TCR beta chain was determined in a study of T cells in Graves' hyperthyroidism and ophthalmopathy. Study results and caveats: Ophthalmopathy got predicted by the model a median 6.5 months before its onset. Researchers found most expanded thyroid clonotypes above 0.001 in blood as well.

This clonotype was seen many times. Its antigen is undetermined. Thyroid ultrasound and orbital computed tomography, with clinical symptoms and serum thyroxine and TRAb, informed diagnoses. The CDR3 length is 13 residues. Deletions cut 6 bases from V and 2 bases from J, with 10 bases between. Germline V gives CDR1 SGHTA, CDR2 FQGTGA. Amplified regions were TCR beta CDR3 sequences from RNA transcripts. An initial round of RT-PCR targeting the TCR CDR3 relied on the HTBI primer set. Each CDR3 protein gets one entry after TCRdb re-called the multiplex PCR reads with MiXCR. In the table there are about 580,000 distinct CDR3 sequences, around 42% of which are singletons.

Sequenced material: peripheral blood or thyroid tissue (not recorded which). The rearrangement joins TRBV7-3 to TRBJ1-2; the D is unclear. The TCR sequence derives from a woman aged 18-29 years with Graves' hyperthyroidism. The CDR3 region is CASREGPNYGYTF. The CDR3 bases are TGTGCCAGCAGGGAGGGTCCGAACTATGGCTACACCTTC.